These 14 T cell receptor beta chains originate from one sample sequenced in a study of T cells in women clearing cervical HPV infection. Assay used: immunoSEQ multiplex PCR; TCRdb lists only in-frame clones, some missing. This table holds about 36,000 clones. The sample was blood buffy coat. All receptors derive from a woman between 18 and 70 years old with a cervical HPV16 infection that either progressed to CIN3+ or cleared (not recorded which).

A remark on this clone: The read stops 3 residues short of the end of the CDR3; the missing end is completed from the germline J gene. The rearrangement joins TRBV20-1 to TRBJ1-6, with 9 bases aligning to TRBD1. The trim removed 6 bases at V and 0 bases at J, leaving 18 bases unmatched. The CDR3 consists of 20 residues. Per the germline V gene, CDR1 is DFQATT and CDR2 is SNEGSKA (reference sequence). The CDR3 bases that were read are TGCAGTGCCCGGACGCATCACCCGGGACAGGGAAGCTCCTATAATTCACCC. This gives the protein CSARTHHPGQGSSYNSP. In full, the CDR3 is CSARTHHPGQGSSYNSPLHF.

Notes on this clone: The missing CDR3 end, 3 residues past where the read stops, is filled in from the germline J gene. V gene TRBV19 combines with J gene TRBJ1-3; D not certain. The CDR3 loop spans 17 amino acids. The germline gives CDR1 LNHDA, CDR2 SQIVND (reference sequence). Trimming stripped 7 bases from V and 0 bases from J, with 19 bases between. CDR3 sequence reads: CASTLIRTAVSGNTIYF. Partial CDR3 DNA: TGTGCCAGTACCCTCATCAGAACGGCGGTCTCTGGAAACACC.

As for this clone: Read data end 3 residues before the CDR3 end; the end is taken from the germline J gene. The chain joins TRBV6-1 to TRBJ2-7; 9 bases match TRBD1. Germline loops: CDR1 MNHNS, CDR2 SASEGT. V shed 0 bases and J 5 bases; nucleotides not matched to a gene: 8. The length of the CDR3 is 16 residues. CDR3 DNA, as far as it was read: TGTGCCAGCAGTGAAGCTCAGGGGACAGGGCACCACGAG. Translating gives CASSEAQGTGHHE. The CDR3 as a whole reads CASSEAQGTGHHEQYF.

A remark on this clone: The read comes to an end 3 residues before the CDR3 does, leaving the germline J gene to fill in the end. The identical CDR3 is also encoded by other nucleotide sequences in the sample. The rearrangement links TRBV19 to TRBJ2-3, with 11 nucleotides matching TRBD2. Germline loops: CDR1 LNHDA, CDR2 SQIVND (reference sequence). The CDR3 totals 16 residues. The V gene end was trimmed by 3 bases and the J gene end by 6 bases; junction bases not matched to a gene: 8. The CDR3 DNA, read in part, is TGTGCCAGTAGTATTCGCGGGACTAGCGGCGCCGATACG. It is translated as CASSIRGTSGADT. Given in full, the CDR3 is CASSIRGTSGADTQYF.

Of note for this clone: The CDR3 goes on 3 residues after the read ends, and that part is filled in from the germline J gene. V gene TRBV7-9 combines with J gene TRBJ2-7; D is perhaps TRBD2 (6 bases). The V gene's germline CDR1 is SEHNR and CDR2 FQNEAQ (reference sequence). Trimming shortened V by 1 base and J by 4 bases, and 8 bases separated the two germline ends. The CDR3 consists of 13 residues. The part of the CDR3 DNA that was read is TGTGCCAGCAGCTTAGGGGGGGAATACGAG. This gives the protein CASSLGGEYE. The whole CDR3 protein reads CASSLGGEYEQYF.

In regard to this clone: The read halts 3 residues ahead of the CDR3 end, with the missing end drawn from the germline J gene. This chain uses TRBV5-1 with TRBJ2-1, with 7 positions matching TRBD1. The V gene end was trimmed by 4 bases and the J gene end by 8 bases; junction bases not matched to a gene: 6. The CDR3 runs to 13 residues. Germline CDR1 SGHRS, CDR2 YFSETQ. The DNA read from the CDR3 is TGCGCCAGCAGCAGGACAGGCGAGGATGAG. It codes for CASSRTGEDE. The full CDR3 reads CASSRTGEDEQFF.

Of note for this clone: Sequencing ends 3 residues short of the CDR3 end; the germline J gene provides the rest. V is TRBV5-6 and J is TRBJ1-1, with 8 bases fitting TRBD1. Germline CDR1 SGHDT, CDR2 YYEEEE. V was clipped by 4 bases and J by 3 bases; unmatched bases: 2. The CDR3 sequence is 13 residues long. The CDR3 loop is CASSPDRDTEAFF. The CDR3 DNA, read in part, is TGTGCCAGCAGCCCGGACAGGGACACTGAA.

Regarding this clone: The read halts 3 residues ahead of the CDR3 end, with the missing end drawn from the germline J gene. The chain couples TRBV7-6 to TRBJ2-3; D is possibly TRBD2 (6 bases). The CDR3 is 15 amino acids. From germline, CDR1 is SGHVS and CDR2 FNYEAQ. The CDR3 sequence is CASSLAPMGGNTQYF. The part of the CDR3 DNA that was read is TGTGCCAGCAGCTTAGCGCCGATGGGCGGGAACACG.

In the case of this clone: The read gets to within 3 residues of the CDR3 end, and the germline J gene fills in the rest. The same CDR3 is also encoded by other DNA sequences in this sample. The chain uses TRBV29-1 and TRBJ2-7; 7 bases fit TRBD1. The CDR3 has 13 residues. Trimming took 5 bases from V and 2 from J; bases not matched to a gene: 6. Germline values: CDR1 SQVTM, CDR2 ANQGSEA. CDR3 bases read: TGCAGCGTTCTAGGGCAGGGGGCCTACGAG. Translated, it gives CSVLGQGAYE. The CDR3 reads in full as CSVLGQGAYEQYF.

Turning to this clone: The CDR3 goes on 3 residues after the read ends, and that part is filled in from the germline J gene. The chain has TRBV5-4 and TRBJ2-5, with no clear D. V was clipped by 7 bases and J by 0 bases, with 13 bases between them. CDR3 length equals 14 residues. In germline, CDR1 is SGHNT, CDR2 YYREEE (reference sequence). This CDR3 is CASPKWRYQETQYF. The sequenced part of the CDR3 DNA is TGTGCCAGCCCCAAATGGCGGTACCAAGAGACC.

The DNA read from the CDR3 is TGTGCCAGCAGTAACAGGGGTATCGAG. Translating it yields CASSNRGIE. Given in full, the CDR3 is CASSNRGIEQYF. The gene calls are TRBV12-3 or TRBV12-4 and TRBJ2-7, with 7 positions matching TRBD1. The CDR3 end is not reached by the read, which stops 3 residues before it; the germline J gene fills it in. The CDR3 runs to 12 residues. Losses at the gene ends were 5 bases for V and 6 bases for J; bases not matched to a gene: 4.

Comments on this clone: Read sequence stops 3 residues before the CDR3 end, and the germline J gene provides the missing end. The chain couples TRBV18 to TRBJ1-1; maybe TRBD1 (6 bases). The germline V and J ends were trimmed by 2 bases and 1 base, with 11 bases remaining between them. CDR1 is KGHSH, CDR2 LQKENI, per germline. The CDR3 has 15 amino acids. The sequenced CDR3 bases are TGTGCCAGCTCACCAGAAGGGGGGGGGAACACTGAA. It encodes CASSPEGGGNTE. The complete CDR3 reads CASSPEGGGNTEAFF. The variable domain in full, completed from reference TRBV18 and TRBJ1-1, reads NAGVMQNPRHLVRRRGQEARLRCSPMKGHSHVYWYRQLPEEGLKFMVYLQKENIIDESGMPKERFSAEFPKEGPSILRIQQVVRGDSAAYFCASSPEGGGNTEAFFGQGTRLTVV.

Notes on this clone: The CDR3 extends 3 residues past the end of the read, so its final part is completed from the germline J gene. The V and J genes are TRBV18 and TRBJ2-5; no reliable D call. Germline V gene sequence: CDR1 KGHSH, CDR2 LQKENI. This CDR3 has 13 amino acids. V was pared by 7 bases and J by 2 bases, with 11 bases between. CDR3 protein: CASFQAPQETQYF. The DNA read from the CDR3 is TGTGCCAGCTTCCAAGCTCCTCAAGAGACC.

About this clone: The missing CDR3 end, 3 residues past where the read stops, is filled in from the germline J gene. V usage is TRBV5-1 and J usage is TRBJ1-2; no firm D call. Germline assignment: CDR1 SGHRS and CDR2 YFSETQ. The CDR3 has 18 amino acids. CDR3 region: CASSLDPPGTRSADTYTF. Partial CDR3 DNA: TGCGCCAGCAGCTTGGACCCTCCGGGAACTAGGTCGGCAGATACC.